This note documents a single T cell receptor (beta chain) sequence. Some clones are missing from TCRdb's copy, which holds only in-frame ones; the method was immunoSEQ multiplex PCR. The data contain 35,000 to 40,000 clones, around nine tenths of them singletons. The sample comes from a study of T cell changes during pregnancy in multiple sclerosis. V dropped 6 bases and J dropped 7; count of bases not matched to a gene: 7. Germline assignment: CDR1 MNHEY and CDR2 SVGAGI. The CDR3 totals 13 residues. Sequences were derived from CD4+ T cells from peripheral blood mononuclear cells, sampled in the third trimester of pregnancy. This receptor was obtained from a female donor in good health, enrolled as a control in a pregnancy study. The chain is built from TRBV6-5 and TRBJ1-1; TRBD1 aligns across 8 bases. The CDR3 DNA reads TGTGCCAGCAGCCCGGACAGGGCAATTGAAGCTTTCTTT. Its protein product is CASSPDRAIEAFF.